The 12 T cell receptor beta chains below all came from one sample that was sequenced in a study of cytomegalovirus exposure and HLA in healthy donors. It was with 60 Vbeta and 13 Jbeta primers that the PCR ran. Sequenced by immunoSEQ multiplex PCR; TCRdb stores in-frame clones only, minus some. The sample has 150,000 to 200,000 clones; roughly 80% are singletons. The sample taken for sequencing was PBMCs. The receptors originated from a woman aged 45-65 years in good health and CMV-seronegative.

J is TRBJ2-4 and V is TRBV28; no reliable D call. Trimming took off 6 bases at V and 0 bases at J, with 18 bases between the two ends. The CDR3 is made up of 17 amino acids. Germline values: CDR1 MDHEN, CDR2 SYDVKM. The chain's CDR3 is CASSPTGRAIAKNIQYF. In DNA, the CDR3 is TGTGCCAGCAGCCCTACTGGCAGAGCGATAGCCAAAAACATTCAGTACTTC.

This sequence joins TRBV9 and TRBJ1-1; D perhaps matches TRBD1 (6 bases). V was cut by 3 bases and J by 0 bases, with 12 bases left in between. Germline V lookup: CDR1 SGDLS, CDR2 YYNGEE. CDR3 size: 15 residues. CDR3: CASSGRTALNTEAFF. CDR3 in DNA: TGTGCCAGCAGCGGCCGGACAGCGCTGAACACTGAAGCTTTCTTT.

This clone showed up just a few times. V is TRBV21-1 and J is TRBJ2-3; TRBD2 is taken as the D call from the table, unchecked against the DNA. TRBV21-1 is deemed a pseudogene. The CDR3 extends over 17 amino acids. The CDR3 is CASSKCKTSGRADTQYF. The CDR3 DNA reads as TGTGCCAGCAGCAAATGCAAGACTAGCGGGAGGGCAGATACGCAGTATTTT.

This chain uses TRBV4-3 with TRBJ1-2; TRBD1 matches at 7 bases. Germline V gene lookup returns CDR1 LGHNA and CDR2 YSLEER. V shed 2 bases, J shed 6 bases, and the junction held 9 bases outside the gene matches. The CDR3 has 15 amino acids. The CDR3 DNA reads as TGCGCCAGCAGCCAAACTGGATTGAGGGGGCATGGCTACACCTTC. Its translation: CASSQTGLRGHGYTF.

The J gene is TRBJ2-2, the V gene TRBV9, with 7 bases fitting TRBD1. V lost 3 bases and J lost 4; bases outside the gene matches: 6. Germline V gene sequence: CDR1 SGDLS, CDR2 YYNGEE. CDR3 length: 15 amino acids. Written as DNA, the CDR3 is TGTGCCAGCAGCGGACGACAGGGTCGCACCGGGGAGCTGTTTTTT. Protein product: CASSGRQGRTGELFF.

This clone was picked up one time. The rearrangement joins TRBV28 to TRBJ2-2, with D possibly TRBD1 on 6 matching bases. The germline gives CDR1 MDHEN, CDR2 SYDVKM. The CDR3 covers 16 residues. Trimming stripped 3 bases from V and 6 bases from J, with 17 bases between. The CDR3 DNA is TGTGCCAGCAGTTTTACAGGGTCGTATAATGCCGGGGAGCTGTTTTTT. Its protein is CASSFTGSYNAGELFF.

The J gene is TRBJ1-4, the V gene TRBV7-6; possible D gene TRBD1, 6 bases. Germline loops: CDR1 SGHVS, CDR2 FNYEAQ. V was cut by 4 bases and J by 8 bases, with 20 bases left in between. This CDR3 contains 16 residues. The CDR3 protein is CASSSAEGRGNEKLFF. DNA of the CDR3: TGTGCCAGCAGCTCTGCGGAGGGGAGGGGGAACGAAAAACTGTTTTTT.

This clone was detected once. CDR3 loop: CASRARDRYEQYF. Here the CDR3 DNA reads TGTGCCAGCCGGGCCCGGGACAGGTACGAGCAGTACTTC. V and J are TRBV2 and TRBJ2-7; 8 nucleotides line up with TRBD1. Germline V gene sequence: CDR1 SNHLY, CDR2 FYNNEI. The CDR3 is made up of 13 amino acids. V shed 8 bases, J shed 4 bases, and the junction held 7 bases outside the gene matches.

The chain is built from TRBV2 and TRBJ2-1; possibly TRBD1 for D (5 bases). The germline gives CDR1 SNHLY, CDR2 FYNNEI. V was trimmed by 1 base and J by 4 bases, leaving 11 bases between them. The CDR3 has 15 residues. CDR3 sequence: CASSEELQAYNEQFF. In DNA form, the CDR3 reads TGTGCCAGCAGTGAAGAGTTACAGGCATACAATGAGCAGTTCTTC.

The chain employs TRBV27 and TRBJ1-5, with D possibly being TRBD1 (6 bases). CDR3 length: 16 residues. CDR1 and CDR2 (germline): MNHEY, SMNVEV (reference sequence). V lost 5 bases and J lost 6, with 20 bases in between. The CDR3 sequence: CASSPASFRGGQPQHF. The CDR3 DNA reads as TGTGCCAGCAGTCCTGCATCCTTCAGGGGCGGTCAGCCCCAGCATTTT.

The gene calls are TRBV27 and TRBJ1-1; 9 nucleotides agree with TRBD1. The V segment lost 7 bases and the J segment 3 bases; nucleotides outside the gene matches: 6. Germline loops: CDR1 MNHEY, CDR2 SMNVEV (reference sequence). This CDR3 has 14 residues. CDR3 nucleotide sequence: TGTGCCAGCAAGACGGACAGGGGATACACTGAAGCTTTCTTT. This gives the protein CASKTDRGYTEAFF.

The chain combines TRBV28 with TRBJ1-3; D is uncertain. Trimming left V 3 bases short and J 5 bases short, with 11 bases between. Germline V gene data show CDR1 as MDHEN and CDR2 as SYDVKM. This CDR3 spans 14 amino acids. The CDR3 sequence is CASSFVGARNTIYF. CDR3 DNA sequence: TGTGCCAGCAGTTTCGTAGGAGCTCGAAACACCATATATTTT.